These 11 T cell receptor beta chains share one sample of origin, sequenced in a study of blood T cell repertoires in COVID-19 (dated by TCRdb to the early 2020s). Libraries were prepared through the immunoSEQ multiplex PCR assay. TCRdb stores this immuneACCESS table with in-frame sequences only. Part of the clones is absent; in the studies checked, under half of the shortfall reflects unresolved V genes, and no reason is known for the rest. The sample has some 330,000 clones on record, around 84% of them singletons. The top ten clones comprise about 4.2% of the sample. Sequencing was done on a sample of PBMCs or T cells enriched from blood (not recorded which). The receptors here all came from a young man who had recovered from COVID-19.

The CDR3 loop is CASSLEQGYNEQYF. The CDR3 DNA sequence: TGTGCCAGCAGCTTAGAACAGGGTTATAACGAGCAGTACTTC. This rearrangement joins TRBV7-9 to TRBJ2-7; TRBD1 might be the D (6 bases). The CDR3 runs to 14 residues. Germline assignment: CDR1 SEHNR and CDR2 FQNEAQ (reference sequence). V lost 1 base and J 5 bases, leaving 12 bases between the germline ends.

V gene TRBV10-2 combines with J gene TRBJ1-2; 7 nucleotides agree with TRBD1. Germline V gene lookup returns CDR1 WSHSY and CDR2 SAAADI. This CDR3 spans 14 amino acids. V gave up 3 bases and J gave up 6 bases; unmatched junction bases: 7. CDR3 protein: CASSEPTGRNGYTF. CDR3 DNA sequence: TGCGCCAGCAGTGAACCGACAGGGAGGAATGGCTACACCTTC.

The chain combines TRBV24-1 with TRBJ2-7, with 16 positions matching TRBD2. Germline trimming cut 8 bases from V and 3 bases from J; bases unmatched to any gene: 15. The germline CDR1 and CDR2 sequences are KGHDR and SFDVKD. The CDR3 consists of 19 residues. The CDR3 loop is CATIGTSGRAFLSFYEQYF. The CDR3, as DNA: TGTGCCACCATTGGGACTAGCGGGAGGGCGTTTCTTTCTTTCTACGAGCAGTACTTC.

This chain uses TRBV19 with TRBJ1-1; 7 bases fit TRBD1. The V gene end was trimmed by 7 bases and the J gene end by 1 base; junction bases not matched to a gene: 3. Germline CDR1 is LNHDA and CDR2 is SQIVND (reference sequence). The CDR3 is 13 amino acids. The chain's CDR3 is CASTRTGNTEAFF. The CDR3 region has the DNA TGTGCCAGTACCCGGACAGGGAACACTGAAGCTTTCTTT.

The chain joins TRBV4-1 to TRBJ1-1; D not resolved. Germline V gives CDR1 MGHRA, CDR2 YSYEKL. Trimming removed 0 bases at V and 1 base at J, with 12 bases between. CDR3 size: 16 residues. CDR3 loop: CASSQEPWSSNTEAFF. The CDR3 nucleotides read TGCGCCAGCAGCCAAGAACCCTGGAGCTCGAACACTGAAGCTTTCTTT.

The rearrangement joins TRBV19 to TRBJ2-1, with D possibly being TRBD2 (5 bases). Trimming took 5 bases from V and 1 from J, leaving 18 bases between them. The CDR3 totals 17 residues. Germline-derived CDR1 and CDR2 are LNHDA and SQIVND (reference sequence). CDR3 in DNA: TGTGCCAGTAGTTTCAGGCCGGGAACTAAATCCTACAATGAGCAGTTCTTC. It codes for CASSFRPGTKSYNEQFF. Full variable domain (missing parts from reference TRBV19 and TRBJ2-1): DGGITQSPKYLFRKEGQNVTLSCEQNLNHDAMYWYRQDPGQGLRLIYYSQIVNDFQKGDIAEGYSVSREKKESFPLTVTSAQKNPTAFYLCASSFRPGTKSYNEQFFGPGTRLTVL.

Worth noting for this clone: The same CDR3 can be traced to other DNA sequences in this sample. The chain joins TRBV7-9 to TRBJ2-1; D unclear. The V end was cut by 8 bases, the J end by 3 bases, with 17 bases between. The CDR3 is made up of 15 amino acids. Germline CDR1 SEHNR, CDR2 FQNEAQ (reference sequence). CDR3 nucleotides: TGTGCCAGCTCACACCCTTGGTCCGTCTACAATGAGCAGTTCTTC. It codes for CASSHPWSVYNEQFF.

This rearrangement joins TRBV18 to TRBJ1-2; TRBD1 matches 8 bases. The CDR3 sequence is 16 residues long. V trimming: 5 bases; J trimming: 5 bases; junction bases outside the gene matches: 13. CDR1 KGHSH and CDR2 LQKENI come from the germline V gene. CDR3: CASSYHPDRVLYGYTF. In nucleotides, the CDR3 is TGTGCCAGCTCATACCACCCGGACAGGGTATTGTATGGCTACACCTTC.

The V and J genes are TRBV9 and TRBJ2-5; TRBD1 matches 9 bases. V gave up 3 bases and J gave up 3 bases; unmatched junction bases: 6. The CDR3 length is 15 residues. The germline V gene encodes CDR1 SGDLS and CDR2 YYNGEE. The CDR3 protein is CASSGTGGVKETQYF. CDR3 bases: TGTGCCAGCAGCGGTACAGGGGGCGTGAAAGAGACCCAGTACTTC.

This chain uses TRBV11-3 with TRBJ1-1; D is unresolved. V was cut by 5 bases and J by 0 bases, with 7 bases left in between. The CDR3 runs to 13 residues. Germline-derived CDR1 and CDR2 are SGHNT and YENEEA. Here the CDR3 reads CASSPHMNTEAFF. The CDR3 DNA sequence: TGTGCCAGCAGCCCCCACATGAACACTGAAGCTTTCTTT.

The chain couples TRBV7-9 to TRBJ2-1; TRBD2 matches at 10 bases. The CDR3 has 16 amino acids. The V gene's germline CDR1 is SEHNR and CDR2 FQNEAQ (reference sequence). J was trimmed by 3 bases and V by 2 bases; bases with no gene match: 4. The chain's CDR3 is CASSLSLAGGYNEQFF. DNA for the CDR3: TGTGCCAGCAGCTTATCCTTAGCGGGAGGCTACAATGAGCAGTTCTTC.